This TCR beta chain derives from a study of T cells in Graves' hyperthyroidism and ophthalmopathy. Patients counted as stable if ophthalmopathy did not develop within 18 months. Findings and caveats of the study: Using 13 V-J features, a model discriminated ophthalmopathy from stable hyperthyroidism.

Ten or more counts support this clonotype. The antigen is not known. Trimming took 2 bases from V and 4 from J; bases not matched to a gene: 9. Germline V CDR1 and CDR2: MNHEY, SVGAGI. This CDR3 has 16 residues. TCR beta CDR3 regions were amplified from RNA transcripts. RT-PCR in the first round (using the HTBI primer set) targeted the TCR CDR3. Via MiXCR, TCRdb re-called the multiplex PCR reads, giving one row per CDR3 protein. This table holds about 200,000 distinct CDR3 sequences, less than 20% found once. The chain joins TRBV6-5 to TRBJ2-7; 9 bases are shared with TRBD1. The receptor was isolated from a woman aged 45-65 years with Graves' hyperthyroidism. Source material: blood. In nucleotides, the CDR3 is TGTGCCAGCAGTTACCCGAAATCCGGGACAGGGTACGAGCAGTACTTC. Its protein is CASSYPKSGTGYEQYF.